The sample holds many counts of the clone carrying this TCR beta chain. It was with unique molecular identifiers that the TCRbeta library was prepared. A single record per CDR3 protein comes from TCRdb applying MiXCR to the PCR reads. The sample yields about 580,000 distinct CDR3 sequences, 23% seen once. The data originate from a study of T-cell reconstitution after alpha-beta-depleted transplantation in children. CDR1 SGHAT and CDR2 FQNNGV come from the germline V gene. The V and J ends lost 2 bases and 5 bases respectively, with 9 bases between them. The length of the CDR3 is 13 residues. This specimen consisted of PBMCs, mostly from graft donor cells, obtained 360 days after TCRalphabeta/CD19-depleted stem cell transplant. This clonotype originated in a boy under three years old who had a stem cell transplant for acute myeloid leukemia, so the T cells may come from the graft donor. The chain is built from TRBV11-2 and TRBJ2-5; D remains ambiguous. In nucleotides, the CDR3 is TGTGCCAGCAGCTTAATTCCCGGGGAGACCCAGTACTTC. It specifies CASSLIPGETQYF.